This entry lists 23 T cell receptor beta chains sequenced from one sample in a study of cytomegalovirus exposure and HLA in healthy donors. Clones were read by immunoSEQ multiplex PCR, and TCRdb kept only the in-frame ones, dropping some. This sample has under 150,000 clones, with roughly 81% found just once. Sequenced input: PBMCs. These TCRs come from a woman aged 30 to 39 in good health and CMV-seronegative.

The rearrangement uses TRBV5-5 and TRBJ1-6, with TRBD1 as a possible D gene (5 bases). The V end was cut by 4 bases, the J end by 0 bases, with 14 bases between. Germline values: CDR1 SGHKS, CDR2 YYEKEE (reference sequence). The CDR3 is 17 amino acids. For the CDR3, the DNA is TGTGCCAGCAGCCCCGGGTGGGGGGGCTCCTATAATTCACCCCTCCACTTT. Protein sequence: CASSPGWGGSYNSPLHF. Together with reference TRBV5-5 and TRBJ1-6, the CDR3 gives the full variable domain: DAGVTQSPTHLIKTRGQQVTLRCSPISGHKSVSWYQQVLGQGPQFIFQYYEKEERGRGNFPDRFSARQFPNYSSELNVNALLLGDSALYLCASSPGWGGSYNSPLHFGNGTRLTVT.

This clone was seen more than once but under ten times. The V call is TRBV2, the J call TRBJ2-7; TRBD1 is a possible D gene (7 bases). V lost 10 bases to trimming and J lost 3 bases, with 16 bases between them. The CDR3 length is 13 residues. CDR1 is SNHLY, CDR2 FYNNEI, per germline. CDR3 nucleotides: TGTGCCACCACGGGCGGGACAGACTACGAGCAGTACTTC. Its protein is CATTGGTDYEQYF.

The chain joins TRBV18 to TRBJ2-1; possibly TRBD1 for D (5 bases). The V end was cut by 2 bases, the J end by 7 bases, with 15 bases between. Germline CDR1 reads KGHSH; CDR2 reads LQKENI. The CDR3 loop spans 15 amino acids. The CDR3 protein is CASSPDRVPNNEQFF. The CDR3, as DNA: TGTGCCAGCTCACCAGACAGAGTTCCTAATAATGAGCAGTTCTTC. The full variable domain, in which reference TRBV18 and TRBJ2-1 provide the parts outside the CDR3, is NAGVMQNPRHLVRRRGQEARLRCSPMKGHSHVYWYRQLPEEGLKFMVYLQKENIIDESGMPKERFSAEFPKEGPSILRIQQVVRGDSAAYFCASSPDRVPNNEQFFGPGTRLTVL.

The V and J genes are TRBV7-9 and TRBJ1-5; D gene ambiguous. Germline CDR1 is SEHNR and CDR2 is FQNEAQ (reference sequence). Between the trimmed V and J ends, which lost 7 bases and 6 bases, there was a span of 13 bases. This CDR3 is built from 13 residues. CDR3 sequence (DNA): TGTGCCAGCACCCGAGGAGACGGTCAGCCCCAGCATTTT. Its translation: CASTRGDGQPQHF.

The chain recombines TRBV5-1 with TRBJ2-1; TRBD1 matches 7 bases. J was trimmed by 6 bases and V by 4 bases; bases with no gene match: 10. Germline V lookup: CDR1 SGHRS, CDR2 YFSETQ. There are 15 residues in the CDR3. CDR3: CASSTLTGYGNEQFF. CDR3 nucleotides: TGCGCCAGCAGCACATTGACAGGGTACGGCAATGAGCAGTTCTTC.

This rearrangement joins TRBV5-1 to TRBJ2-3; TRBD1 matches at 9 bases. This CDR3 has 15 residues. Trimming took 0 bases from V and 3 from J; bases not matched to a gene: 2. In germline, CDR1 is SGHRS, CDR2 YFSETQ. The CDR3 DNA follows: TGCGCCAGCAGCTTGGACGGGACAGGGACAGATACGCAGTATTTT. Encoded protein: CASSLDGTGTDTQYF.

Only a few counts were recorded for this clone. The CDR3 loop is CAISEAPDTEAFF. The CDR3 region has the DNA TGTGCCATCAGTGAGGCACCGGACACTGAAGCTTTCTTT. The chain combines TRBV10-3 with TRBJ1-1; no clear D. The length of the CDR3 is 13 residues. Germline V gives CDR1 ENHRY, CDR2 SYGVKD. Trimming took off 2 bases at V and 3 bases at J, with 7 bases between the two ends.

The chain combines TRBV4-1 with TRBJ1-5; TRBD1 aligns across 9 bases. V was pared by 2 bases and J by 0 bases, with 5 bases of the junction left unmatched. Germline V gives CDR1 MGHRA, CDR2 YSYEKL. This CDR3 is 17 amino acids long. CDR3 loop: CASSQKDRGYSNQPQHF. Here the CDR3 DNA reads TGCGCCAGCAGCCAAAAGGACAGGGGTTATAGCAATCAGCCCCAGCATTTT.

DNA of the CDR3: TGTGCCAGCAGTCGGGAGGGTGGCTACACCTTC. This translates into CASSREGGYTF. This chain links TRBV6-5 with TRBJ1-2; D not resolved. This CDR3 region has 11 residues. Germline values: CDR1 MNHEY, CDR2 SVGAGI. The V gene lost 5 bases and the J gene lost 7 bases, with 8 bases spanning the gap.

This clone showed up just once. The CDR3 DNA reads as TGTGCCACCTACGACTACAGGGGTTGGACAGATACGCAGTATTTT. It yields the protein CATYDYRGWTDTQYF. The chain uses TRBV28 and TRBJ2-3; 7 positions agree with TRBD1. Germline lookup yields CDR1 MDHEN and CDR2 SYDVKM. This CDR3 is 15 amino acids long. Trimming took 10 bases from V and 3 from J; bases not matched to a gene: 13.

This chain connects TRBV27 to TRBJ1-2; 7 positions agree with TRBD1. The CDR3 loop spans 15 amino acids. The V gene's germline CDR1 is MNHEY and CDR2 SMNVEV (reference sequence). J gave up 2 bases and V 6 bases, and 9 bases lay outside the gene matches. For the CDR3, the DNA is TGTGCCAGCAGCCCCCTAGGGGGCCCCAACTATGGCTACACCTTC. Translated: CASSPLGGPNYGYTF.

The chain combines TRBV27 with TRBJ2-7; D possibly corresponds to TRBD1 (5 bases). V was pared by 6 bases and J by 3 bases, with 12 bases between. CDR1 is MNHEY and CDR2 is SMNVEV in the germline V gene (reference sequence). The CDR3 runs to 13 residues. In DNA form, the CDR3 reads TGTGCCAGCAGGTCGCAAAGGGGCTACGAGCAGTACTTC. Protein product: CASRSQRGYEQYF.

This chain connects TRBV15 to TRBJ2-1, with a tentative D call TRBD1 (5 bases). Germline V CDR1 and CDR2: LNHNV, YYDKDF (reference sequence). With 4 bases removed from V and 1 base from J, the gap between germline ends came to 11 bases. This CDR3 contains 15 residues. The CDR3 reads CATSINTGSYNEQFF. The CDR3 coding sequence is TGTGCCACCAGCATCAATACAGGTTCCTACAATGAGCAGTTCTTC.

The chain carries TRBV5-1 and TRBJ2-1; 9 bases are a match to TRBD2. Per germline, CDR1 SGHRS and CDR2 YFSETQ. V lost 4 bases, J lost 5 bases, and 7 bases stayed unmatched. CDR3 length: 15 amino acids. CDR3 loop: CASSILSGGDNEQFF. The CDR3 bases are TGCGCCAGCAGCATCCTTAGCGGGGGTGACAATGAGCAGTTCTTC.

This clone was observed a handful of times. The chain is built from TRBV9 and TRBJ1-2, with unresolved D. Germline CDR1 is SGDLS and CDR2 is YYNGEE. V dropped 4 bases and J dropped 8 bases, with 9 bases sitting between them. This CDR3 has 11 residues. The CDR3 DNA follows: TGTGCCAGCAGCCTCCTAGGAGGCTACACCTTC. Protein: CASSLLGGYTF. The complete variable domain, with remaining parts taken from reference TRBV9 and TRBJ1-2, reads DSGVTQTPKHLITATGQRVTLRCSPRSGDLSVYWYQQSLDQGLQFLIQYYNGEERAKGNILERFSAQQFPDLHSELNLSSLELGDSALYFCASSLLGGYTFGSGTRLTVV.

The chain carries TRBV13 and TRBJ1-1; TRBD1 agrees at 9 bases. Looked up from germline, CDR1 is PRHDT and CDR2 is FYEKMQ (reference sequence). The CDR3 loop spans 15 amino acids. V trimming: 5 bases; J trimming: 5 bases; junction bases outside the gene matches: 9. CDR3 amino acids: CASSKAQGALTEAFF. Here the CDR3 DNA reads TGTGCCAGCAGCAAAGCACAGGGGGCGTTGACTGAAGCTTTCTTT. The variable domain in full, with the rest retrieved from reference TRBV13 and TRBJ1-1, is AAGVIQSPRHLIKEKRETATLKCYPIPRHDTVYWYQQGPGQDPQFLISFYEKMQSDKGSIPDRFSAQQFSDYHSELNMSSLELGDSALYFCASSKAQGALTEAFFGQGTRLTVV.

V usage is TRBV9 and J usage is TRBJ2-7; D is ambiguous. The CDR3 sequence is 16 residues long. Germline V gene sequence: CDR1 SGDLS, CDR2 YYNGEE. V dropped 0 bases and J dropped 4 bases, with 17 bases sitting between them. CDR3 residues: CASSVAYTTHTYEQYF. The CDR3 DNA reads TGTGCCAGCAGCGTAGCATACACGACTCACACGTACGAGCAGTACTTC.

The chain employs TRBV14 and TRBJ1-2, with 10 positions matching TRBD1. The germline gives CDR1 SGHDN, CDR2 FVKESK. Trimming at V came to 4 bases and at J to 6 bases, leaving 5 bases not matched to a gene. This CDR3 is 14 amino acids long. The CDR3, as DNA: TGTGCCAGCAGCCGGGACAGGGGAATCAATGGCTACACCTTC. It translates to CASSRDRGINGYTF. Variable domain in full (rest from reference TRBV14 and TRBJ1-2): EAGVTQFPSHSVIEKGQTVTLRCDPISGHDNLYWYRRVMGKEIKFLLHFVKESKQDESGMPNNRFLAERTGGTYSTLKVQPAELEDSGVYFCASSRDRGINGYTFGSGTRLTVV.

This clone was counted a single time. The CDR3 reads CASSYVEGPPYEQYF. CDR3 nucleotides: TGTGCCAGCAGTTACGTGGAGGGCCCACCCTACGAGCAGTACTTC. This chain joins TRBV6-7 and TRBJ2-7; possible D gene TRBD2, 6 bases. TRBV6-7 is recorded as an ORF, its role being uncertain. The CDR3 runs to 15 residues. Trimming left V 2 bases short and J 2 bases short, with 13 bases between.

In DNA, the CDR3 is TGTGCTTTAGAGAGCTCCTATAATTCACCCCTCCACTTT. This encodes CALESSYNSPLHF. This chain uses TRBV30 with TRBJ1-6, with D hard to call. Germline assignment: CDR1 GTSNPN and CDR2 SVGIG (reference sequence). This CDR3 has 13 amino acids.

The chain links TRBV5-1 to TRBJ1-1; maybe TRBD1 (5 bases). CDR3 length equals 16 residues. The V gene's germline CDR1 is SGHRS and CDR2 YFSETQ. Trimming pared 1 base from V and 4 bases from J, leaving 17 bases between. CDR3: CASSLIPLQGTTEAFF. In DNA form, the CDR3 reads TGCGCCAGCAGCTTGATCCCCCTTCAGGGTACCACTGAAGCTTTCTTT.

The chain joins TRBV9 to TRBJ2-3, with 10 bases matching TRBD2. The CDR3 is made up of 16 amino acids. V shed 4 bases and J 4 bases; nucleotides not matched to a gene: 9. The V gene's germline CDR1 is SGDLS and CDR2 YYNGEE. CDR3 protein: CASSSRSSGGSDTQYF. As DNA, the CDR3 is TGTGCCAGCAGCTCCCGTTCTAGCGGGGGATCAGATACGCAGTATTTT.

V usage is TRBV7-9 and J usage is TRBJ2-5; D perhaps matches TRBD1 (6 bases). Germline lookup yields CDR1 SEHNR and CDR2 FQNEAQ (reference sequence). V dropped 0 bases and J dropped 4 bases, with 15 bases sitting between them. This CDR3 is built from 16 residues. The CDR3 region is CASSLAGAGWRETQYF. The DNA of the CDR3 is TGTGCCAGCAGCTTAGCGGGGGCAGGGTGGAGAGAGACCCAGTACTTC.